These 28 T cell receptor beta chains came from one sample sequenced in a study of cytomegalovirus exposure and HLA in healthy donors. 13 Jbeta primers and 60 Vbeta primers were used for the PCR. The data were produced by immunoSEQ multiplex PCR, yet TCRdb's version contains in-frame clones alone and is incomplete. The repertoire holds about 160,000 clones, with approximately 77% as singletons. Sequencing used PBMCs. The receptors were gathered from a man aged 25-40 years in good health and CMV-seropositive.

As DNA, the CDR3 is TGTGCCAGCAGTTACTCTTACGGGAGCTCCTACAATGAGCAGTTCTTC. The encoded protein is CASSYSYGSSYNEQFF. V and J are TRBV6-5 and TRBJ2-1; a possible D gene is TRBD2 (6 bases). The germline gives CDR1 MNHEY, CDR2 SVGAGI. The CDR3 has 16 amino acids. The V end lost 0 bases, the J end lost 0 bases, and 9 bases lay between the germline ends.

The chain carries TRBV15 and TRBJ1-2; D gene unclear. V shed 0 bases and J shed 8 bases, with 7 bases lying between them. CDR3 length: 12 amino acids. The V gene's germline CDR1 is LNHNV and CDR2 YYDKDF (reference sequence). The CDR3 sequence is CATSRDDRGYTF. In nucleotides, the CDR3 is TGTGCCACCAGCAGAGATGATCGGGGCTACACCTTC.

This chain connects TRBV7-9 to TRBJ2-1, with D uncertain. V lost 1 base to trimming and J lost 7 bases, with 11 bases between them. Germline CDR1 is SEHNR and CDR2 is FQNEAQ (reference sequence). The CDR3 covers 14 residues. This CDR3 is CASSLGAVENEQFF. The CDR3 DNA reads TGTGCCAGCAGCTTAGGGGCTGTTGAGAATGAGCAGTTCTTC.

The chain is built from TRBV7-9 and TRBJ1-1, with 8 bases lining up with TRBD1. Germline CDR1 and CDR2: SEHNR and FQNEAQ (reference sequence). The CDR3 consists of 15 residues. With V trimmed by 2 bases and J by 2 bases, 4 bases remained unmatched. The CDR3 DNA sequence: TGTGCCAGCAGCTTACAGGGGGCCGGAAACACTGAAGCTTTCTTT. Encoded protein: CASSLQGAGNTEAFF. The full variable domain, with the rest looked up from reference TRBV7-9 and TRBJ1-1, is DTGVSQNPRHKITKRGQNVTFRCDPISEHNRLYWYRQTLGQGPEFLTYFQNEAQLEKSRLLSDRFSAERPKGSFSTLEIQRTEQGDSAMYLCASSLQGAGNTEAFFGQGTRLTVV.

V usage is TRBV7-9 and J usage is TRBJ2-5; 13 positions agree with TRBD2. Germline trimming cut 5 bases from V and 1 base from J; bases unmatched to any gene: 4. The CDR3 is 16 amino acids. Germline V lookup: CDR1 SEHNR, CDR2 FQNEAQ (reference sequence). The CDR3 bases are TGTGCCAGCAGCCCTGGACTAGCGGGGGCCCAAGAGACCCAGTACTTC. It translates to CASSPGLAGAQETQYF.

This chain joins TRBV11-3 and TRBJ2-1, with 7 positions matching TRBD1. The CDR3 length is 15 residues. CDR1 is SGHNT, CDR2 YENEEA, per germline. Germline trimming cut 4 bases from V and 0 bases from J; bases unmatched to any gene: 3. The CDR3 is CASSSGGSSYNEQFF. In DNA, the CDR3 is TGTGCCAGCAGCTCAGGGGGAAGCTCCTACAATGAGCAGTTCTTC.

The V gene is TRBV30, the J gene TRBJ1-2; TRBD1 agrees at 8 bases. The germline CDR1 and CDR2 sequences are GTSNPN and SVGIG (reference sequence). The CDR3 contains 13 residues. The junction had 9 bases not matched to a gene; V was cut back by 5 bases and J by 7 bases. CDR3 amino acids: CAWDRDRISGYTF. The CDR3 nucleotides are TGTGCCTGGGACCGGGACAGGATAAGTGGCTACACCTTC.

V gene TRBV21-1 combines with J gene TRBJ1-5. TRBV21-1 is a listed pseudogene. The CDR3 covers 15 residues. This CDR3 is CASGTGVHGNQPQHF. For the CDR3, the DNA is TGTGCCAGCGGAACGGGAGTCCACGGCAATCAGCCCCAGCATTTT.

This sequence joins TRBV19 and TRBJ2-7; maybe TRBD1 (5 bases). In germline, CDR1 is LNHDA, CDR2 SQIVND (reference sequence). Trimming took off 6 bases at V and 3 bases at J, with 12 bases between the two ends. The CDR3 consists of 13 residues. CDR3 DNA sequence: TGTGCCAGTAGCCCAATTACAGGCTACGAGCAGTACTTC. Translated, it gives CASSPITGYEQYF.

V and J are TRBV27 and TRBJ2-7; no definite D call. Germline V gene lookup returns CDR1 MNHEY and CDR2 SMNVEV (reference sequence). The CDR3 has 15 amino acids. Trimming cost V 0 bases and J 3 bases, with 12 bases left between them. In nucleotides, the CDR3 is TGTGCCAGCAGTTTATCGAGTGGGCAAGGCTACGAGCAGTACTTC. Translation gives CASSLSSGQGYEQYF.

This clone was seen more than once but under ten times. This chain's CDR3 is CASSPTGAEETQYF. CDR3 DNA: TGTGCCAGCAGCCCCACAGGGGCCGAAGAGACCCAGTACTTC. This chain uses TRBV7-9 with TRBJ2-5; 7 nucleotides agree with TRBD1. The V segment lost 5 bases and the J segment 3 bases; nucleotides outside the gene matches: 6. There are 14 residues in the CDR3. Germline V gives CDR1 SEHNR, CDR2 FQNEAQ (reference sequence).

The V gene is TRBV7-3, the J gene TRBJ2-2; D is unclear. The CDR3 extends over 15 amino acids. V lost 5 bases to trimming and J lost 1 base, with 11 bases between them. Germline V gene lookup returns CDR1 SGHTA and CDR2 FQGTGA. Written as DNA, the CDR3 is TGTGCCAGCAGCCACAACAGTGGGAACACCGGGGAGCTGTTTTTT. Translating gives CASSHNSGNTGELFF.

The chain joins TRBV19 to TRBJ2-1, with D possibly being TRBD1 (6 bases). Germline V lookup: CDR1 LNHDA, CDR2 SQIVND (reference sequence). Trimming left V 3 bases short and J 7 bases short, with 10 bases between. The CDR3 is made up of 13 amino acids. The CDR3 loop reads CASSMGAGNEQFF. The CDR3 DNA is TGTGCCAGTAGTATGGGGGCAGGGAATGAGCAGTTCTTC.

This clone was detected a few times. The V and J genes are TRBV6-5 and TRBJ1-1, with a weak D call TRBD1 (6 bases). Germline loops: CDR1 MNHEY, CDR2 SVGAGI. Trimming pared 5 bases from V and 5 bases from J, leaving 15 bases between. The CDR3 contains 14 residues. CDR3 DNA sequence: TGTGCCAGCAGTGAACAGGGCGGTGAGACTGAAGCTTTCTTT. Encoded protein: CASSEQGGETEAFF.

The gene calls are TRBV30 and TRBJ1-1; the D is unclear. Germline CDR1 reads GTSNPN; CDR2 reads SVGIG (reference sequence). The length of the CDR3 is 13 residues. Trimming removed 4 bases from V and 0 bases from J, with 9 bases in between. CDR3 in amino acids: CAWTVLMNTEAFF. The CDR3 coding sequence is TGTGCCTGGACGGTTCTCATGAACACTGAAGCTTTCTTT.

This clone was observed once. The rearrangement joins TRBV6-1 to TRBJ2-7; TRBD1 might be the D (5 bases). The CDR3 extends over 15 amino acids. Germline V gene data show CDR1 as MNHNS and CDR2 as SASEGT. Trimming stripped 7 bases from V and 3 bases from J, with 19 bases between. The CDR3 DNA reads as TGTGCCAGCACCGAAGGGGCAGTTGGTCTCTACGAGCAGTACTTC. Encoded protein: CASTEGAVGLYEQYF.

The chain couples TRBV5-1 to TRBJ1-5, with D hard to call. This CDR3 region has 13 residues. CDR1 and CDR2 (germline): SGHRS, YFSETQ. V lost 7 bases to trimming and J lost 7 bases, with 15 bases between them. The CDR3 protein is CASRAGSDQPQHF. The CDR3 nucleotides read TGCGCCAGCCGCGCGGGGAGTGACCAGCCCCAGCATTTT.

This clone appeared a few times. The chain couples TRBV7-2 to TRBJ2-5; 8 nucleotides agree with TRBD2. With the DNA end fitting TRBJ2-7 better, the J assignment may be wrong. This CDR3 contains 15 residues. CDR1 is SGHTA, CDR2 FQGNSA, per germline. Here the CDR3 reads CASSYSGDWGYEQYF. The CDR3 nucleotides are TGTGCCAGCAGCTATAGCGGGGATTGGGGGTACGAGCAGTACTTC.

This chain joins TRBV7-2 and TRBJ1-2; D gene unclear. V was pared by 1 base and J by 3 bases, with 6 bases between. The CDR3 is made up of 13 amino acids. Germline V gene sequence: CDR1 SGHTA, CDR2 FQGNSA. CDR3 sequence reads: CASSLGSHYGYTF. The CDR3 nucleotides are TGTGCCAGCAGCTTAGGCAGTCACTATGGCTACACCTTC.

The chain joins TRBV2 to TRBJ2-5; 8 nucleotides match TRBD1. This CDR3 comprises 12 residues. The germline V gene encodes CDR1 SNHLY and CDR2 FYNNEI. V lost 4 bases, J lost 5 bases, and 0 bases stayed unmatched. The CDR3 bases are TGTGCCAGCAGTGGGACAGGGGAGACCCAGTACTTC. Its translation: CASSGTGETQYF.

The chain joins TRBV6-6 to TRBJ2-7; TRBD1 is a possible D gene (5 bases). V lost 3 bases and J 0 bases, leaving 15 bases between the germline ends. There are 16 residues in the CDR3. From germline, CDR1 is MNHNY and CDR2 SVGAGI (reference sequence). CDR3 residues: CASSYAGLRFSYEQYF. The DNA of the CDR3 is TGTGCCAGCAGTTATGCAGGGCTTAGATTCTCCTACGAGCAGTACTTC.

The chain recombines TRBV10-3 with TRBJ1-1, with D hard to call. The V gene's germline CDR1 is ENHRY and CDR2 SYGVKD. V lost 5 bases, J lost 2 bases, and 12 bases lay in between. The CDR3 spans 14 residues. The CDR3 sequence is CAISLGPGNTEAFF. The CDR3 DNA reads TGTGCCATCAGTCTGGGCCCCGGTAACACTGAAGCTTTCTTT.

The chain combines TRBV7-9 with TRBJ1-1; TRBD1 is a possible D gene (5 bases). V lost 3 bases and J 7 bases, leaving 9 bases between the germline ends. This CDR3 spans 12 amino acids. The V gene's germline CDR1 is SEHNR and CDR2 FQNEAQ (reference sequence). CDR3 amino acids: CASSFTGNEAFF. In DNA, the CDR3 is TGTGCCAGCAGCTTTACAGGTAATGAAGCTTTCTTT.

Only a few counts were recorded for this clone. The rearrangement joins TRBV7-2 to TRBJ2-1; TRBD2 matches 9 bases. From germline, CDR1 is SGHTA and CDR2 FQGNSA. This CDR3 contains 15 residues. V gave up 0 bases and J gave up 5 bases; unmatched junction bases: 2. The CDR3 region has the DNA TGTGCCAGCAGCTTAGCTAGCGGGGGTGACAATGAGCAGTTCTTC. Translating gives CASSLASGGDNEQFF.

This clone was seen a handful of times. In DNA, the CDR3 is TGTGCCAGCAGCGCCCGGGAGGGCGAGCAGTACTTC. As protein: CASSAREGEQYF. The chain is built from TRBV7-2 and TRBJ2-7; TRBD2 matches at 8 bases. Germline V gene lookup returns CDR1 SGHTA and CDR2 FQGNSA. This CDR3 has 12 residues. V trimming: 5 bases; J trimming: 6 bases; junction bases outside the gene matches: 3.

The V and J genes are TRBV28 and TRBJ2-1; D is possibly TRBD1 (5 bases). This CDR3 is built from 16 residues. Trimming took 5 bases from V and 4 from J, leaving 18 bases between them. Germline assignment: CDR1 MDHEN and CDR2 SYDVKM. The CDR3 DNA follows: TGTGCCAGCAGTGGGGCCCGACACATTTTATACAATGAGCAGTTCTTC. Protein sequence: CASSGARHILYNEQFF.

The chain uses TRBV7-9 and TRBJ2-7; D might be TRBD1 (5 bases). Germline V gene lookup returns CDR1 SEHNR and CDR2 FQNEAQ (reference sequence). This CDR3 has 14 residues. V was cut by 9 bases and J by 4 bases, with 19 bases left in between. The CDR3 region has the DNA TGTGCCAGTAGGGGCTGGGCATCCCCTTACGAGCAGTACTTC. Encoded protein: CASRGWASPYEQYF. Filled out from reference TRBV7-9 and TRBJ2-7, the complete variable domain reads DTGVSQNPRHKITKRGQNVTFRCDPISEHNRLYWYRQTLGQGPEFLTYFQNEAQLEKSRLLSDRFSAERPKGSFSTLEIQRTEQGDSAMYLCASRGWASPYEQYFGPGTRLTVT.

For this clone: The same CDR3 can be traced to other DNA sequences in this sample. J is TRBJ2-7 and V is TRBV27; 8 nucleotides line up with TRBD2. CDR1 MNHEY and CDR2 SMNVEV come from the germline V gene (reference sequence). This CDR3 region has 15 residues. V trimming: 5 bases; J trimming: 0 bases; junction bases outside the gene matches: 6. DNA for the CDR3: TGTGCCAGCAGTCTCCGGGGGGGGAGCTCCTACGAGCAGTACTTC. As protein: CASSLRGGSSYEQYF.